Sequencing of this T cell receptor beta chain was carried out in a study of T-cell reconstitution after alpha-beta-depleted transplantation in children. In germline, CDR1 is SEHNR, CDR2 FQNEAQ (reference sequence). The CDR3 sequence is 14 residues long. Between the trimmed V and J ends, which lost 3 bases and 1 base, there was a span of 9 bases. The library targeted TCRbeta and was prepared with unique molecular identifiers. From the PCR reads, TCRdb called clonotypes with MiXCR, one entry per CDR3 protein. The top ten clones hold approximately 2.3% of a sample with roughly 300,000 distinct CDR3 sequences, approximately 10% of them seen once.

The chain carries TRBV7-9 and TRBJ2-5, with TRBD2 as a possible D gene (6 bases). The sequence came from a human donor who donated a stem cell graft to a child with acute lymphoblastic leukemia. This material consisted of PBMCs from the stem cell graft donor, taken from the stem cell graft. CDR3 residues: CASSFRDFQETQYF. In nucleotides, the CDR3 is TGTGCCAGCAGCTTCAGGGACTTCCAAGAGACCCAGTACTTC.